Listed below are T cell receptor beta chains from one sample, sequenced in a study of radiotherapy plus CTLA-4 blockade in lung cancer. The assay was immunoSEQ multiplex PCR, and TCRdb's table has in-frame clones only and misses some. Among some 60,000 clones listed, around 77% were seen once. The sequencing used peripheral blood, collected from a patient treated with radiotherapy plus ipilimumab. All receptors derive from a human donor with non-small cell lung cancer who had a complete response to radiotherapy plus ipilimumab. Both conserved end residues are part of each CDR3. The D gene is left open where the match is weak. Clone size is shown for a subset of rows, as once, few, many or a class of expanded clone.

j_call d_call clone_size v_call cdr3_aa cdr3_nt
TRBJ1-2 TRBD1 once TRBV4-3 CASSHGQGIGGYTF TGCGCCAGCAGCCATGGACAGGGGATCGGGGGCTACACCTTC
TRBJ2-3 . . TRBV5-6 CASSRKTYRTTDTQYF TGTGCCAGCAGCCGCAAGACCTACAGGACCACAGATACGCAGTATTTT
TRBJ1-1 TRBD1 . TRBV7-9 CASSVGQTGRPTEAFF TGTGCCAGCAGCGTAGGACAGACAGGGAGACCCACTGAAGCTTTCTTT
TRBJ1-5 TRBD1 few TRBV19 CASAGQGTQHF TGTGCCAGTGCAGGACAGGGGACCCAGCATTTT
TRBJ1-1 . . TRBV19 CASSDSGVAFF TGTGCCAGTAGTGACTCAGGGGTAGCTTTCTTT
TRBJ2-4 . . TRBV11-3 CASSFTRGNIQYF TGTGCCAGCAGCTTCACGAGGGGGAACATTCAGTACTTC
TRBJ2-7 TRBD2 . TRBV19 CASSIPGGSSYEQYF TGTGCCAGTAGTATTCCCGGGGGGAGCTCCTACGAGCAGTACTTC
TRBJ1-2 . . TRBV15 CATSTSTRGNNYGYTF TGTGCCACCAGCACTTCGACAAGGGGGAATAACTATGGCTACACCTTC
TRBJ2-7 TRBD1 . TRBV10-3 CAISETDRGDYEQYF TGTGCCATCAGTGAGACCGACAGGGGGGACTACGAGCAGTACTTC
TRBJ2-3 TRBD1 once TRBV7-9 CASSGRTGGLDTQYF TGTGCCAGCAGCGGGCGGACAGGGGGCCTTGATACGCAGTATTTT
TRBJ1-1 . . TRBV30 CAWSEQLNTEAFF TGTGCCTGGAGTGAGCAATTGAACACTGAAGCTTTCTTT
TRBJ1-2 . . TRBV9 CASSVGGGGPNYGYTF TGTGCCAGCAGCGTAGGGGGCGGGGGCCCTAACTATGGCTACACCTTC
TRBJ2-3 TRBD2 . TRBV28 CASSLASGSGGLWYF TGTGCCAGCTCGTTGGCTAGCGGGAGTGGAGGTCTATGGTATTTT
TRBJ1-2 . . TRBV6-6 CASSRLAPTNYGYTF TGTGCCAGCAGTCGGCTAGCACCGACTAACTATGGCTACACCTTC
TRBJ1-2 TRBD1 . TRBV2 CASDRAAGYTF TGTGCCAGCGACAGGGCCGCTGGCTACACCTTC
TRBJ1-1 . . TRBV30 CAWSKRGLMNTEAFF TGTGCCTGGAGTAAGAGAGGGCTCATGAACACTGAAGCTTTCTTT
TRBJ1-2 TRBD1 . TRBV6-5 CASSPGQGAVYGYTF TGTGCCAGCAGTCCGGGACAGGGGGCCGTCTATGGCTACACCTTC
TRBJ2-2 TRBD1 . TRBV30 CAWSVPRSGTGFTGELFF TGTGCCTGGAGTGTACCACGATCTGGGACAGGGTTCACCGGGGAGCTGTTTTTT
TRBJ2-1 TRBD2 . TRBV19 CASSNRTRLYNEQFF TGTGCCAGTAGTAATAGGACTAGATTGTACAATGAGCAGTTCTTC
TRBJ2-5 . . TRBV28 CASSGTWETQYF TGTGCCAGCAGTGGGACATGGGAGACCCAGTACTTC
TRBJ1-2 . . TRBV4-1 CASSQEARTSYGYTF TGCGCCAGCAGCCAAGAAGCAAGGACATCTTATGGCTACACCTTC
TRBJ2-3 . . TRBV6-1 CASREPGSRTDTQYF TGTGCCAGCAGAGAACCCGGAAGCCGCACAGATACACAGTATTTT
TRBJ2-1 TRBD2 . TRBV9 CASSWTSGGVYNEQFF TGTGCCAGCAGCTGGACTAGCGGGGGGGTGTACAATGAGCAGTTCTTC
TRBJ2-3 . . TRBV18 CASSPLWSGQRSSRTDTQYF TGTGCCAGCTCACCACTTTGGTCTGGGCAGAGATCTTCTCGTACAGATACGCAGTATTTT
TRBJ1-1 TRBD1 . TRBV6-5 CASGDRQGGTEAFF TGTGCCAGCGGCGACAGACAGGGTGGGACTGAAGCTTTCTTT
TRBJ2-3 TRBD2 . TRBV4-1 CASSQAGIAGGATDTQYF TGCGCCAGCAGCCAAGCGGGTATAGCGGGTGGGGCCACAGATACGCAGTATTTT
TRBJ1-5 TRBD1 . TRBV7-8 CASSFRQGGNQPQHF TGTGCCAGCAGCTTCCGACAGGGCGGCAATCAGCCCCAGCATTTT
TRBJ1-5 TRBD1 . TRBV28 CASSTRTGGNQPQHF TGTGCCAGCAGTACCCGGACAGGGGGCAATCAGCCCCAGCATTTT
TRBJ2-7 . once TRBV12-2 CASRLGEAGGEDEQYF TGTGCAAGTCGCTTAGGTGAAGCGGGAGGGGAAGACGAGCAGTACTTC
TRBJ1-1 TRBD1 . TRBV28 CASSPPDRFTEAFF TGTGCCAGCAGTCCCCCGGACAGGTTTACTGAAGCTTTCTTT
TRBJ2-3 TRBD2 . TRBV4-1 CASSQELSAGGGDTQYF TGCGCCAGCAGCCAAGAGTTGTCGGCGGGGGGGGGAGATACGCAGTATTTT
TRBJ2-7 TRBD1 . TRBV19 CASSTQGSYEQYF TGTGCCAGTAGTACACAGGGGTCCTACGAGCAGTACTTC
TRBJ1-1 . once TRBV5-1 CASSRSGFGTEAFF TGCGCCAGCTCTCGATCAGGATTTGGCACTGAAGCTTTCTTT
TRBJ2-1 TRBD2 . TRBV28 CATGGADTYNEQFF TGTGCCACGGGAGGGGCGGATACCTACAATGAGCAGTTCTTC
TRBJ1-2 . . TRBV4-3 CASSQEISQGLSYGYTF TGCGCCAGCAGCCAAGAGATTTCGCAGGGATTAAGCTATGGCTACACCTTC
TRBJ1-6 TRBD1 . TRBV27 CASSLETGGRRRDWSPLHF TGTGCCAGCAGTTTAGAGACAGGGGGGCGTCGGCGGGATTGGTCACCCCTCCACTTT
TRBJ1-4 . . TRBV18 CASSRQVGEKLFF TGTGCCAGCTCACGACAGGTCGGGGAAAAACTGTTTTTT